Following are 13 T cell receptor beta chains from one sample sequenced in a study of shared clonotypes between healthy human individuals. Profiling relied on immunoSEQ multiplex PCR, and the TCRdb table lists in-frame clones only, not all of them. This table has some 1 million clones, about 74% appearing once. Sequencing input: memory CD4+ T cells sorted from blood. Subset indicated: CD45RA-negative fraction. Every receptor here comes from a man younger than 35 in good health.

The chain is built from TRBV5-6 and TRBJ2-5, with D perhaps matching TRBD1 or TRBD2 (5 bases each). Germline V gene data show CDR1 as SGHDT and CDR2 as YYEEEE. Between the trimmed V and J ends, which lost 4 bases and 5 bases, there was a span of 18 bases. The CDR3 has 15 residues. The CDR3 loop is CASSVSGRPGETQYF. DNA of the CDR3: TGTGCCAGCAGCGTGAGTGGGAGACCAGGGGAGACCCAGTACTTC. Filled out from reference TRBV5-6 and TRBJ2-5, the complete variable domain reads DAGVTQSPTHLIKTRGQQVTLRCSPKSGHDTVSWYQQALGQGPQFIFQYYEEEERQRGNFPDRFSGHQFPNYSSELNVNALLLGDSALYLCASSVSGRPGETQYFGPGTRLLVL.

The DNA for the CDR3 is TGTGCCTGGGTCAGACAGGGCAACACCGGGGAGCTGTTTTTT. Translating it yields CAWVRQGNTGELFF. The chain joins TRBV30 to TRBJ2-2; TRBD1 matches at 7 bases. V lost 5 bases, J lost 2 bases, and 5 bases stayed unmatched. The CDR3 is made up of 14 amino acids. Looked up from germline, CDR1 is GTSNPN and CDR2 is SVGIG (reference sequence).

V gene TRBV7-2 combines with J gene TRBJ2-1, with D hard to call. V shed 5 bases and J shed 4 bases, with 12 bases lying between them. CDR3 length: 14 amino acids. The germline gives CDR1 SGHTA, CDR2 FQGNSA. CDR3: CASSPRSGYNEQFF. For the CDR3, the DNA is TGTGCCAGCAGCCCGAGGTCAGGTTACAATGAGCAGTTCTTC.

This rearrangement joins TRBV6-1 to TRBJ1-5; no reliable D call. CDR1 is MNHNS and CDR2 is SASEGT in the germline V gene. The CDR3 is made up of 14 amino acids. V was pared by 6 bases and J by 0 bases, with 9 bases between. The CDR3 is CASSWEYSNQPQHF. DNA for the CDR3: TGTGCCAGCAGCTGGGAATATAGCAATCAGCCCCAGCATTTT.

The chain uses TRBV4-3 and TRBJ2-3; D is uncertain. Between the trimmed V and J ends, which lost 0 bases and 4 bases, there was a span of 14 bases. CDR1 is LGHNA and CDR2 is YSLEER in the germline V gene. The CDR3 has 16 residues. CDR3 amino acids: CASSQERANPADTQYF. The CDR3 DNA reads TGCGCCAGCAGCCAAGAAAGAGCGAATCCCGCAGATACGCAGTATTTT.

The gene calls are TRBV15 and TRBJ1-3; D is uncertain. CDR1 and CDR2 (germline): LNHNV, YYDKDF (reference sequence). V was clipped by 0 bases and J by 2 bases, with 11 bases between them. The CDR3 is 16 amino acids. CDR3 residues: CATSREMGKAGNTIYF. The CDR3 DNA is TGTGCCACCAGCAGAGAAATGGGAAAAGCTGGAAACACCATATATTTT.

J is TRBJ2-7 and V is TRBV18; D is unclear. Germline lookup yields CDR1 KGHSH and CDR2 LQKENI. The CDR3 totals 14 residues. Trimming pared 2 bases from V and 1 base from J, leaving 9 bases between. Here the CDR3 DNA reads TGTGCCAGCTCACCAGACTTGAATTCCTACGAGCAGTACTTC. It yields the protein CASSPDLNSYEQYF.

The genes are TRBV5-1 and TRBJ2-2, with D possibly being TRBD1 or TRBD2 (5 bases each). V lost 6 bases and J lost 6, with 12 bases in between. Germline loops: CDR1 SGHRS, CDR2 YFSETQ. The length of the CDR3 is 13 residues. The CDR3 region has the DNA TGCGCCAGCAACCTGCTGGGACCCGGGGAGCTGTTTTTT. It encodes CASNLLGPGELFF.

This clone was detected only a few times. CDR3 nucleotides: TGTGCCAGCAGCTCCGGGACAGGCATCTCACCCCTCCACTTT. Its translation is CASSSGTGISPLHF. V and J are TRBV7-9 and TRBJ1-6; 8 bases agree with TRBD1. This CDR3 comprises 14 residues. With 4 bases clipped from V and 10 bases from J, the junction kept 6 bases outside the gene matches. CDR1 is SEHNR and CDR2 is FQNEAQ in the germline V gene (reference sequence). Using reference TRBV7-9 and TRBJ1-6 for the parts outside the CDR3, the full variable domain is DTGVSQNPRHKITKRGQNVTFRCDPISEHNRLYWYRQTLGQGPEFLTYFQNEAQLEKSRLLSDRFSAERPKGSFSTLEIQRTEQGDSAMYLCASSSGTGISPLHFGNGTRLTVT.

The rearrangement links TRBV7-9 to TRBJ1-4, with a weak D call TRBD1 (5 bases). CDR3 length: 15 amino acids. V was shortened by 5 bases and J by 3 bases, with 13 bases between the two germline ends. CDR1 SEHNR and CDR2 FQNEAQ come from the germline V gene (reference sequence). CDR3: CASSPDGGANEKLFF. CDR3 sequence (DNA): TGTGCCAGCAGCCCCGATGGAGGGGCTAATGAAAAACTGTTTTTT.

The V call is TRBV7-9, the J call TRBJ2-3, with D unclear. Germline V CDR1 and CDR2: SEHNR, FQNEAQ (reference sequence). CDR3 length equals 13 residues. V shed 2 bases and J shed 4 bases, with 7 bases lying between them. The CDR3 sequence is CASSLMQADTQYF. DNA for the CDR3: TGTGCCAGCAGCTTAATGCAGGCAGATACGCAGTATTTT.

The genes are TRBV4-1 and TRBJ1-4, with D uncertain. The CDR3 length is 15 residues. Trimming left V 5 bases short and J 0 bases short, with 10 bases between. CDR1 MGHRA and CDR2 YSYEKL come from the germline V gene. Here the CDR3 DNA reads TGCGCCAGCAGCTTATTGGGAGCAACTAATGAAAAACTGTTTTTT. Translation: CASSLLGATNEKLFF.

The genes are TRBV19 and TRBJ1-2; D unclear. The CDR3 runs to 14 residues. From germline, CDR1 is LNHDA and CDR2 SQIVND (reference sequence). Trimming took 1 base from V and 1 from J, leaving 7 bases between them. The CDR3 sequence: CASSIAASNYGYTF. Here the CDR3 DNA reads TGTGCCAGTAGTATAGCAGCGAGTAACTATGGCTACACCTTC.